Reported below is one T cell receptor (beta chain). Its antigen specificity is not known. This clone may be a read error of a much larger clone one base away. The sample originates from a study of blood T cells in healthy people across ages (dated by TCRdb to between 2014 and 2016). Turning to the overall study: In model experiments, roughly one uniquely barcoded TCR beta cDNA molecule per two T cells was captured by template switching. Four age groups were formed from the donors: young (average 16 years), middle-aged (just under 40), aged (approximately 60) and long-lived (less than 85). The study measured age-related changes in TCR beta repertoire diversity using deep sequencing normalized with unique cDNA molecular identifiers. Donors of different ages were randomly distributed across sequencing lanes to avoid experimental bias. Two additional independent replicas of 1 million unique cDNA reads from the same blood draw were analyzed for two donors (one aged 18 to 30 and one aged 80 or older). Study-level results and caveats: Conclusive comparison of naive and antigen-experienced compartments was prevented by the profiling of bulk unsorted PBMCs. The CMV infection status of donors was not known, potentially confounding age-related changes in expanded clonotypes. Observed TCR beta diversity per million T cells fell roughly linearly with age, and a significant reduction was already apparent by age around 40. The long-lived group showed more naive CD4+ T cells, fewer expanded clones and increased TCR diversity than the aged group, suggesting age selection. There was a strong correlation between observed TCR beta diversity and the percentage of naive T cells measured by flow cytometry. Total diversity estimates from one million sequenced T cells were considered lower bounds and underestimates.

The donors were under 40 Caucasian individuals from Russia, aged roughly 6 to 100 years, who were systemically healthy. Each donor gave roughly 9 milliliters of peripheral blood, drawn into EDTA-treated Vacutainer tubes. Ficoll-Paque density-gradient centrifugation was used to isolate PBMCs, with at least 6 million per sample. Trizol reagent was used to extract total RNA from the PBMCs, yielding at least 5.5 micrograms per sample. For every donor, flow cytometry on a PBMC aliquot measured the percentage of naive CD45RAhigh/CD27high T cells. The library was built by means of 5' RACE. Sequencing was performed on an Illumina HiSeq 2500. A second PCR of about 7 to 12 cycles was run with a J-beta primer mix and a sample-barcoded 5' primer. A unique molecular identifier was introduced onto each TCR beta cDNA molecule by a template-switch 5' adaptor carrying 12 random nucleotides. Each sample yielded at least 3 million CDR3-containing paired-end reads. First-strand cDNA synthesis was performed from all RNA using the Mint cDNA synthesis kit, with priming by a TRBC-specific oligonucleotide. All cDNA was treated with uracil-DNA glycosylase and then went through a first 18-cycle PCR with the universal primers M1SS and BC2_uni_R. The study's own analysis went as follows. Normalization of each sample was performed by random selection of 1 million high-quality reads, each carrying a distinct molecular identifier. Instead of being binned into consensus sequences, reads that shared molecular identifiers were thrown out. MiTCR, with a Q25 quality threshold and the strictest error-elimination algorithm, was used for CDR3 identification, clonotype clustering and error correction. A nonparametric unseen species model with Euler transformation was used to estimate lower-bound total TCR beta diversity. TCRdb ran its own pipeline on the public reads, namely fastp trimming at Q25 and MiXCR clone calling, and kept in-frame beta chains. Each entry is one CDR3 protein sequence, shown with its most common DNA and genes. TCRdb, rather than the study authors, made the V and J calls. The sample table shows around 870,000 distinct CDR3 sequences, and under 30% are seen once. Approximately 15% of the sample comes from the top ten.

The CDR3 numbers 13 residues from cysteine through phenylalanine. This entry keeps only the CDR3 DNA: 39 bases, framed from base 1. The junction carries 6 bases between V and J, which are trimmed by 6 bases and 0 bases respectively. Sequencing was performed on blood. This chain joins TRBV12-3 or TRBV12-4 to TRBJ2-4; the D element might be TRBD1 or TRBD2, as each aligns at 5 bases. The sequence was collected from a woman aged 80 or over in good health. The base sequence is TGTGCCAGCAGGGGACCAGCCAAAAACATTCAGTACTTC. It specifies CASRGPAKNIQYF.